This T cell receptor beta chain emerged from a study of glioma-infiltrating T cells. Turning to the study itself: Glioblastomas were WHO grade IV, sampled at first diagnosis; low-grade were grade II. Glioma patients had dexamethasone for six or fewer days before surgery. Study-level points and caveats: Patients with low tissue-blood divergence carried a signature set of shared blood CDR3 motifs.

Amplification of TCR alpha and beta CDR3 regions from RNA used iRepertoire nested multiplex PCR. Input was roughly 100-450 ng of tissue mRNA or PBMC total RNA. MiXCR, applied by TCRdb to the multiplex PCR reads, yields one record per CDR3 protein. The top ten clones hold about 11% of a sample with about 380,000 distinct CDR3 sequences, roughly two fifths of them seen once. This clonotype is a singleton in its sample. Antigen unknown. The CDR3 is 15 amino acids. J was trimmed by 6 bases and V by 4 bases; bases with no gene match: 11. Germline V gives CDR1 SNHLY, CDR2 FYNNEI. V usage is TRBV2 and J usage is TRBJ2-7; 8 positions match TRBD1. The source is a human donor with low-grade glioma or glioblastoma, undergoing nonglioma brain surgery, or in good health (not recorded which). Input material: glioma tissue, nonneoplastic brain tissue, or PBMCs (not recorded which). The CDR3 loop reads CASSAEPQGDVEQYF. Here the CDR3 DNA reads TGTGCCAGCAGTGCCGAACCACAGGGGGACGTCGAGCAGTACTTC. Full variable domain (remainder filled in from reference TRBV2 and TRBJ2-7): EPEVTQTPSHQVTQMGQEVILRCVPISNHLYFYWYRQILGQKVEFLVSFYNNEISEKSEIFDDQFSVERPDGSNFTLKIRSTKLEDSAMYFCASSAEPQGDVEQYFGPGTRLTVT.